This T cell receptor (beta chain) was identified during a study of T-cell memory formation after mild COVID-19. Study context: Largely, the TCR clusters proved donor specific.

This clonotype has a count of ten or more. cDNA libraries for TCR alpha and TCR beta, carrying sample barcodes and UMIs, came from 5'RACE with constant-segment primers. TCRdb re-derived calls from the 5' RACE reads in MiXCR, one entry per CDR3 protein. Of just over 300,000 distinct CDR3 sequences in the sample, roughly a fifth are singletons; the top ten hold roughly 21%. The germline V and J ends were trimmed by 2 bases and 9 bases, with 9 bases remaining between them. In germline, CDR1 is SGHRS, CDR2 YFSETQ. The CDR3 runs 12 residues. This clonotype was sampled from a man between 18 and 35 years old who had mild COVID-19 (a few samples of this study predate the infection). Cell type and time point are not known. The sample taken for sequencing was PBMCs or a T cell subset sorted from them (not recorded which). The chain joins TRBV5-1 to TRBJ2-1; D gene ambiguous. DNA of the CDR3: TGCGCCAGCAGCTTTCCCTCCGGTGAGCAGTTCTTC. Amino acid sequence: CASSFPSGEQFF.